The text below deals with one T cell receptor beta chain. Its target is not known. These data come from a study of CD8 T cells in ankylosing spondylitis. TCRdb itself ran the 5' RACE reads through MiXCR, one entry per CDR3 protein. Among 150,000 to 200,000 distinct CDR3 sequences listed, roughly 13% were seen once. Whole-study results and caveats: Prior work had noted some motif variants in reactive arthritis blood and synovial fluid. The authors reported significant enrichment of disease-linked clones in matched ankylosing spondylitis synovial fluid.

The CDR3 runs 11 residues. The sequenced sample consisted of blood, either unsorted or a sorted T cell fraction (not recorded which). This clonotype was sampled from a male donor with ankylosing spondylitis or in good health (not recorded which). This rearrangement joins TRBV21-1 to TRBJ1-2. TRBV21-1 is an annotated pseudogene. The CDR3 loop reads CASRRTYGYTF. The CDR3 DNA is TGTGCCAGCCGCCGAACCTATGGCTACACCTTC.